This T cell receptor beta chain originates from a study of regulatory T cells in long-lasting Graves disease. As for the study in general: The study counted Graves' disease as persistent given over 5 years of antithyroid drugs and positive TSH receptor antibodies.

Sequencing libraries for TCR beta were prepared with iRepertoire HTBI primers and Arm-PCR of CDR3 regions. One entry per CDR3 protein results from TCRdb running MiXCR on the multiplex PCR reads. The sample shows under 350,000 distinct CDR3 sequences, 20% to 25% of them seen only once. To note about this clonotype: Its antigen is not identified.

Noted time point: persistent/refractory GD, antithyroid drugs over 5 years with positive TRAb. With RNA extracted from PBMCs as input, the TCR library was made. One endocrinology department in Xi'an, China, was where patients came from. V shed 6 bases and J shed 2 bases, with 11 bases lying between them. CDR3 length: 12 amino acids. Germline V CDR1 and CDR2: DFQATT, SNEGSKA (reference sequence). Study-wide results and caveats: Clonotypes that were public and shared totalled 2,500 to 3,500 in persistent patients versus around 1,000 in new patients. Under persistent disease, TRBV28, TRBJ1-2 and TRBJ2-5 were used preferentially.

The chain uses TRBV20-1 and TRBJ2-7; tentative D call: TRBD2 (5 bases). Sequenced material: peripheral blood mononuclear cells (PBMCs), taken when the disease was refractory, from a patient treated with antithyroid drugs. This receptor was obtained from a female donor with Graves disease. The CDR3 DNA sequence: TGCAGTGCCCCAAAGAGGGCCTACGAGCAGTACTTC. Translated: CSAPKRAYEQYF.